This TCR beta chain was sequenced for a study of cytomegalovirus exposure and HLA in healthy donors. This PCR relied on a set of 60 Vbeta primers and 13 Jbeta primers. The assay was immunoSEQ multiplex PCR, and TCRdb's table has in-frame clones only and misses some. The sample consists of roughly 38,000 clones, 76% of them appearing once. Germline V lookup: CDR1 SGHAT, CDR2 FQNNGV. The V gene lost 5 bases and the J gene lost 3 bases, with 14 bases spanning the gap. The CDR3 length is 14 residues. Sequences were obtained from PBMCs. The origin of this receptor is a woman in her twenties or thirties in good health and CMV-seropositive. The chain uses TRBV11-2 and TRBJ2-7, with a tentative D call TRBD2 (5 bases). The CDR3 loop reads CASSPGIGGYEQYF. Here the CDR3 DNA reads TGTGCCAGCAGCCCCGGGATTGGTGGCTACGAGCAGTACTTC.